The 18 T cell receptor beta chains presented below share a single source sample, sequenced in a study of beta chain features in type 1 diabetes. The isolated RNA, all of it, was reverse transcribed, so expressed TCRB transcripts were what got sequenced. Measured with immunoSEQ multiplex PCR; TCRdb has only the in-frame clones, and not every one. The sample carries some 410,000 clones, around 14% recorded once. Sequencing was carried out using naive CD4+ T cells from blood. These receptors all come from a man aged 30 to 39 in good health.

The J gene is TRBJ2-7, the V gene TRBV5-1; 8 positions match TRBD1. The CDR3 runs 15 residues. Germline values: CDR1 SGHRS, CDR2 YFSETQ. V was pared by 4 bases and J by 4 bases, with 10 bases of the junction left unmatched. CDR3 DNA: TGCGCCAGCAGCAAAGGACAGGGCCTGGGGTACGAGCAGTACTTC. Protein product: CASSKGQGLGYEQYF.

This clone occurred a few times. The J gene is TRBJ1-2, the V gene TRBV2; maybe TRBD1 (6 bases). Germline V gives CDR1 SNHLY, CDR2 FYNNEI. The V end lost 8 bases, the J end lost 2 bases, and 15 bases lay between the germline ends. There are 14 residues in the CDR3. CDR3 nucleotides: TGTGCCAGCTCTTCACAGGGAACGAACTATGGCTACACCTTC. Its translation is CASSSQGTNYGYTF.

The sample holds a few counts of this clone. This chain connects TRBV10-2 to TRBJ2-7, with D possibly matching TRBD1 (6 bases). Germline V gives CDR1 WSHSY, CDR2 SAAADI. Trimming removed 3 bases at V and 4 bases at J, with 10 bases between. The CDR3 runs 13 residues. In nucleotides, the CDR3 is TGCGCCAGCAGTGAAACAGGGAGATACGAGCAGTACTTC. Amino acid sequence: CASSETGRYEQYF.

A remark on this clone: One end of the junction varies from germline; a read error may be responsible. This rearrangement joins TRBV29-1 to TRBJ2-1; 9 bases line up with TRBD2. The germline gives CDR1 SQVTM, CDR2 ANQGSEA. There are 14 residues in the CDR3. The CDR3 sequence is CSLVGTSSDNEQFF. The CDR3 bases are TGCAGCCTCGTCGGGACTAGCTCCGACAATGAGCAGTTCTTC.

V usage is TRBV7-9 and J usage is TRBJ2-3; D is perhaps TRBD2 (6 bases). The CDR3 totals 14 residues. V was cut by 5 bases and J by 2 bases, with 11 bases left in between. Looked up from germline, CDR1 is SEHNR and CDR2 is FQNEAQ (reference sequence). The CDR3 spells CASSDSGLTDTQYF. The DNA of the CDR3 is TGTGCCAGCAGCGATAGCGGACTCACAGATACGCAGTATTTT.

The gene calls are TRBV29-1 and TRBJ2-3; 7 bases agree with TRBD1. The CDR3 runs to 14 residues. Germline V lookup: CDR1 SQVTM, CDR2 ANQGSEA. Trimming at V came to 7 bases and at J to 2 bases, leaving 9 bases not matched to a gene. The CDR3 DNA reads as TGCAGCGCTGCTAGGGGGCAGGACACAGATACGCAGTATTTT. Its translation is CSAARGQDTDTQYF.

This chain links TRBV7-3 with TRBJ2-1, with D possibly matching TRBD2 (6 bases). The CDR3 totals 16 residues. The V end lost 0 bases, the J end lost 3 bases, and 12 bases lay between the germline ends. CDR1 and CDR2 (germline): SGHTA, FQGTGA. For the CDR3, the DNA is TGTGCCAGCAGCTTAACGCCTAGCGCGCACTACAATGAGCAGTTCTTC. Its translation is CASSLTPSAHYNEQFF.

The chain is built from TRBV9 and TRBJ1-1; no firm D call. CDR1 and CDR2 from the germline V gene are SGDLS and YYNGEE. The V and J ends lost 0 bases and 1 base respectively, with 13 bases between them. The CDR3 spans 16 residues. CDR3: CASSVVTGPENTEAFF. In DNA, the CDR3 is TGTGCCAGCAGCGTAGTGACGGGCCCCGAGAACACTGAAGCTTTCTTT.

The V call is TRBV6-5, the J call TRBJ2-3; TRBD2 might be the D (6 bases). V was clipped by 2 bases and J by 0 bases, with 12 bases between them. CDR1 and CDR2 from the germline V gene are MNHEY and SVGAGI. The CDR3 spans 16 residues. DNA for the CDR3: TGTGCCAGCAGTTACGGTAGCGGATCTAGCACAGATACGCAGTATTTT. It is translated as CASSYGSGSSTDTQYF.

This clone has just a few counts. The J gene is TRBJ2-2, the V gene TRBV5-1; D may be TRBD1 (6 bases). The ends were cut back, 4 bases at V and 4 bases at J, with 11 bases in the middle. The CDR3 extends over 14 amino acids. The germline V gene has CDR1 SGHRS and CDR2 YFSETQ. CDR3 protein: CASSTGHSTGELFF. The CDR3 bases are TGCGCCAGCAGCACGGGACACTCCACCGGGGAGCTGTTTTTT.

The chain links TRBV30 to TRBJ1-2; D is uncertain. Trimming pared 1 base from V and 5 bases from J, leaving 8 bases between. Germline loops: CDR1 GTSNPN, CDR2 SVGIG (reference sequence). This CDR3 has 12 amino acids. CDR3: CAWSGAPYGYTF. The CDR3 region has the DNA TGTGCCTGGAGTGGGGCTCCTTATGGCTACACCTTC.

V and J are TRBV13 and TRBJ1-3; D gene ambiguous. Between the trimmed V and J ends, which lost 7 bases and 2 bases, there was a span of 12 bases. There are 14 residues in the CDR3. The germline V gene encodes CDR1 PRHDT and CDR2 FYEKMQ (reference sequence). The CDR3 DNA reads TGTGCCAGCACGTTCGGCCTGGCTGGAAACACCATATATTTT. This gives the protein CASTFGLAGNTIYF.

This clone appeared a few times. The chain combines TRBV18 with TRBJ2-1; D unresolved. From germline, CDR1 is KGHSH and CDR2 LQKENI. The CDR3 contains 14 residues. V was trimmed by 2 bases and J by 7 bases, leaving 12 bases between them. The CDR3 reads CASSPAPAQNEQFF. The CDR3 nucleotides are TGTGCCAGCTCACCAGCCCCAGCGCAAAATGAGCAGTTCTTC. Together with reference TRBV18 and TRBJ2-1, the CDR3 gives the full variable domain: NAGVMQNPRHLVRRRGQEARLRCSPMKGHSHVYWYRQLPEEGLKFMVYLQKENIIDESGMPKERFSAEFPKEGPSILRIQQVVRGDSAAYFCASSPAPAQNEQFFGPGTRLTVL.

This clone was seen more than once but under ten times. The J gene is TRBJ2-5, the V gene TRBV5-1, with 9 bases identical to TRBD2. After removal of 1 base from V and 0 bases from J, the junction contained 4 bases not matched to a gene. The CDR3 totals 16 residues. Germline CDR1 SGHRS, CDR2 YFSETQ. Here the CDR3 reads CASSLSPSGNQETQYF. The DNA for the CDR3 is TGCGCCAGCAGCTTGAGTCCTAGCGGGAACCAAGAGACCCAGTACTTC.

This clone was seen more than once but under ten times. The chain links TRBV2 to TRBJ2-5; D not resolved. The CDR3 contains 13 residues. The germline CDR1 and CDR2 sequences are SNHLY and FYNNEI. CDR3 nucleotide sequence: TGTGCAGGATCGGCAGGCCTCCAAGAGACCCAGTACTTC. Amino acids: CAGSAGLQETQYF.

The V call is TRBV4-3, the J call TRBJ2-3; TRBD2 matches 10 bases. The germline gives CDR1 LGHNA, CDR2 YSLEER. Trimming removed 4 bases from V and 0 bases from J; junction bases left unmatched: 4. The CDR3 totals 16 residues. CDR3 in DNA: TGCGCCAGCAGCCTCGGACTAGCGGAAAGCACAGATACGCAGTATTTT. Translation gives CASSLGLAESTDTQYF.

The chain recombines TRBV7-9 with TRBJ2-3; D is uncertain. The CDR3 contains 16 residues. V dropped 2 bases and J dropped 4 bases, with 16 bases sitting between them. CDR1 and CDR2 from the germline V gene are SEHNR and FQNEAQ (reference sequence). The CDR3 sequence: CASSLYVTAVADTQYF. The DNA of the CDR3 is TGTGCCAGCAGCTTATATGTTACCGCGGTCGCAGATACGCAGTATTTT.

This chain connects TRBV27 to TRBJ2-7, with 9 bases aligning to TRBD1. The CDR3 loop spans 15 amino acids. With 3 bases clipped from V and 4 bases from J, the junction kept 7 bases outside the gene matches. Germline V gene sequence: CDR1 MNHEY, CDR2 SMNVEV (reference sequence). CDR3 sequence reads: CASSFGGQGIYEQYF. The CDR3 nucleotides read TGTGCCAGCAGTTTTGGAGGACAGGGGATATACGAGCAGTACTTC.